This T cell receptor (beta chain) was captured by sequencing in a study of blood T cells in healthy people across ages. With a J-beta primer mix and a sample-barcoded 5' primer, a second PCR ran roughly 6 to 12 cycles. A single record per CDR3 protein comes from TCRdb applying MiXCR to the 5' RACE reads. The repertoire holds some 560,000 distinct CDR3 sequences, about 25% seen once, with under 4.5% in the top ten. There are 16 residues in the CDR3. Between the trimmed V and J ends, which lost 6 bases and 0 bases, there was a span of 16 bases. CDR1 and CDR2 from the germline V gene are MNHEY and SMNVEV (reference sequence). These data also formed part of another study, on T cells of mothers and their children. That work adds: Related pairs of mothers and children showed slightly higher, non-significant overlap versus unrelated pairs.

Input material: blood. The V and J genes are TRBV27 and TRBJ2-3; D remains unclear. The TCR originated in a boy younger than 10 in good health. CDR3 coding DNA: TGTGCCAGCAGCTTAAATGTCCGGCATAGCACAGATACGCAGTATTTT. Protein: CASSLNVRHSTDTQYF.